Following are 26 T cell receptor beta chains from one sample sequenced in a study of cytomegalovirus exposure and HLA in healthy donors. Use of 60 Vbeta and 13 Jbeta primers characterized the PCR. Sequencing was performed with immunoSEQ multiplex PCR; in TCRdb, only in-frame clones are kept and a portion is missing. The sample lists roughly 140,000 clones, approximately 80% seen once, with 1.5% to 2% in the top ten. Sequenced: PBMCs. These receptors originate from a woman aged 40 to 55 in good health and CMV-seronegative.

The rearrangement uses TRBV5-8 and TRBJ1-4; 9 nucleotides line up with TRBD1. Germline V CDR1 and CDR2: SGHTS, YDEGEE. J was trimmed by 8 bases and V by 2 bases; bases with no gene match: 7. The CDR3 length is 15 residues. CDR3 in amino acids: CASSLGTGRIEKLFF. The CDR3 DNA sequence: TGTGCCAGCAGCTTAGGGACAGGGAGGATCGAAAAACTGTTTTTT.

This chain uses TRBV5-4 with TRBJ1-1; no firm D call. Germline V gene data show CDR1 as SGHNT and CDR2 as YYREEE (reference sequence). The CDR3 spans 14 residues. V was trimmed by 0 bases and J by 6 bases, leaving 12 bases between them. The DNA for the CDR3 is TGTGCCAGCAGCTTGGCGGGAGGAAGGGCTGAAGCTTTCTTT. Translation gives CASSLAGGRAEAFF.

V usage is TRBV9 and J usage is TRBJ1-3; D unresolved. The V gene's germline CDR1 is SGDLS and CDR2 YYNGEE. The CDR3 runs 14 residues. The V end was cut by 4 bases, the J end by 0 bases, with 8 bases between. The CDR3 region is CASSRAGSGNTIYF. The DNA of the CDR3 is TGTGCCAGCAGCCGCGCGGGCTCTGGAAACACCATATATTTT. The variable domain in full, completed from reference TRBV9 and TRBJ1-3, reads DSGVTQTPKHLITATGQRVTLRCSPRSGDLSVYWYQQSLDQGLQFLIQYYNGEERAKGNILERFSAQQFPDLHSELNLSSLELGDSALYFCASSRAGSGNTIYFGEGSWLTVV.

The rearrangement uses TRBV19 and TRBJ2-5; 8 nucleotides match TRBD2. The J call may be in error: the DNA end matches TRBJ2-7 better. The CDR3 runs 15 residues. Per the germline V gene, CDR1 is LNHDA and CDR2 is SQIVND (reference sequence). Written as DNA, the CDR3 is TGTGCCAGTAGTTTACGGGGGGGAGCCGCCTACGAGCAGTACTTC. Protein product: CASSLRGGAAYEQYF.

The chain couples TRBV28 to TRBJ2-6; possibly TRBD1 for D (5 bases). This CDR3 is 15 amino acids long. Deletions cut 6 bases from V and 0 bases from J, with 9 bases between. Germline-derived CDR1 and CDR2 are MDHEN and SYDVKM. CDR3: CASSQDSSGANVLTF. In DNA, the CDR3 is TGTGCCAGCAGCCAAGACAGCTCTGGGGCCAACGTCCTGACTTTC.

V and J are TRBV28 and TRBJ2-7; TRBD1 aligns across 8 bases. Trimming cost V 6 bases and J 4 bases; bases outside gene matches: 11. Germline CDR1 is MDHEN and CDR2 is SYDVKM. CDR3 length: 15 amino acids. The CDR3 is CASSQTTGGWYEQYF. CDR3 coding DNA: TGTGCCAGCAGCCAAACCACAGGGGGTTGGTACGAGCAGTACTTC.

Worth noting for this clone: Other DNA sequences in the same sample also yield this CDR3. This chain connects TRBV30 to TRBJ2-5; D perhaps matches TRBD2 (5 bases). Germline CDR1 and CDR2: GTSNPN and SVGIG (reference sequence). The CDR3 spans 15 residues. V lost 0 bases and J lost 4, with 15 bases in between. In DNA, the CDR3 is TGTGCCTGGAGTGTAGACGGAGGAGAGGGAGAGACCCAGTACTTC. This sequence encodes CAWSVDGGEGETQYF. The full variable domain, rest sourced from reference TRBV30 and TRBJ2-5, is SQTIHQWPATLVQPVGSPLSLECTVEGTSNPNLYWYRQAAGRGLQLLFYSVGIGQISSEVPQNLSASRPQDRQFILSSKKLLLSDSGFYLCAWSVDGGEGETQYFGPGTRLLVL.

The gene calls are TRBV11-2 and TRBJ1-1; D is unresolved. The CDR3 extends over 12 amino acids. Germline CDR1 reads SGHAT; CDR2 reads FQNNGV. Trimming removed 1 base at V and 9 bases at J, with 9 bases between. The CDR3: CASSLGSGKAFF. CDR3 bases: TGTGCCAGCAGCTTAGGGAGCGGGAAAGCTTTCTTT. The variable domain in full, with the rest retrieved from reference TRBV11-2 and TRBJ1-1, is EAGVAQSPRYKIIEKRQSVAFWCNPISGHATLYWYQQILGQGPKLLIQFQNNGVVDDSQLPKDRFSAERLKGVDSTLKIQPAKLEDSAVYLCASSLGSGKAFFGQGTRLTVV.

The V gene is TRBV7-2, the J gene TRBJ1-2, with 11 bases lining up with TRBD1. CDR3 size: 16 residues. The germline gives CDR1 SGHTA, CDR2 FQGNSA. The V segment lost 5 bases and the J segment 8 bases; nucleotides outside the gene matches: 13. Here the CDR3 reads CASSLSPGQGVWGYTF. In nucleotides, the CDR3 is TGTGCCAGCAGCCTATCTCCGGGACAGGGGGTTTGGGGCTACACCTTC. Full variable domain (remainder filled in from reference TRBV7-2 and TRBJ1-2): GAGVSQSPSNKVTEKGKDVELRCDPISGHTALYWYRQSLGQGLEFLIYFQGNSAPDKSGLPSDRFSAERTGGSVSTLTIQRTQQEDSAVYLCASSLSPGQGVWGYTFGSGTRLTVV.

The rearrangement links TRBV27 to TRBJ2-2; 9 nucleotides match TRBD2. The length of the CDR3 is 16 residues. Germline CDR1 is MNHEY and CDR2 is SMNVEV (reference sequence). J gave up 5 bases and V 2 bases, and 6 bases lay outside the gene matches. The CDR3 bases are TGTGCCAGCAGTTTAGAAGCGGGAGGTTATACCGGGGAGCTGTTTTTT. It specifies CASSLEAGGYTGELFF.

This clone was observed a few times. This chain links TRBV25-1 with TRBJ1-1, with a possible D match to TRBD1 (5 bases). Germline CDR1 and CDR2: MGHDK and SYGVNS. The CDR3 sequence is 15 residues long. The ends were cut back, 3 bases at V and 3 bases at J, with 14 bases in the middle. The CDR3: CASSDSGVGDTEAFF. In DNA, the CDR3 is TGTGCCAGCAGTGATTCGGGGGTGGGGGACACTGAAGCTTTCTTT.

The V gene is TRBV30, the J gene TRBJ2-2; TRBD1 agrees at 9 bases. The CDR3 has 13 amino acids. CDR1 is GTSNPN, CDR2 SVGIG, per germline (reference sequence). The V gene end was trimmed by 5 bases and the J gene end by 6 bases; junction bases not matched to a gene: 4. In DNA, the CDR3 is TGTGCCTGGCGACAGGGGGAAGCCGGGGAGCTGTTTTTT. Amino acid sequence: CAWRQGEAGELFF.

This clone was counted a few times. The chain employs TRBV5-6 and TRBJ1-1; tentatively, D is TRBD1 (6 bases). This CDR3 contains 15 residues. V lost 4 bases and J 1 base, leaving 14 bases between the germline ends. CDR1 SGHDT and CDR2 YYEEEE come from the germline V gene. The CDR3 nucleotides are TGTGCCAGCAGCCCTCCCGCACAGGGGAACACTGAAGCTTTCTTT. It encodes CASSPPAQGNTEAFF. Full variable domain (remainder filled in from reference TRBV5-6 and TRBJ1-1): DAGVTQSPTHLIKTRGQQVTLRCSPKSGHDTVSWYQQALGQGPQFIFQYYEEEERQRGNFPDRFSGHQFPNYSSELNVNALLLGDSALYLCASSPPAQGNTEAFFGQGTRLTVV.

The chain employs TRBV29-1 and TRBJ2-7; 9 bases map to TRBD2. V trimming: 0 bases; J trimming: 2 bases; junction bases outside the gene matches: 14. The CDR3 is 18 residues long. Germline V CDR1 and CDR2: SQVTM, ANQGSEA. The CDR3 sequence is CSVEDWSAASGTPYEQYF. CDR3 coding DNA: TGCAGCGTTGAAGATTGGTCCGCAGCTAGCGGGACCCCCTACGAGCAGTACTTC.

This sequence joins TRBV5-8 and TRBJ2-2; 7 bases fit TRBD2. The CDR3 is made up of 16 amino acids. The V segment lost 4 bases and the J segment 7 bases; nucleotides outside the gene matches: 13. Looked up from germline, CDR1 is SGHTS and CDR2 is YDEGEE. The CDR3 sequence is CASSPFAGAAVGELFF. Here the CDR3 DNA reads TGTGCCAGCAGCCCCTTTGCGGGAGCCGCTGTCGGGGAGCTGTTTTTT.

The V gene is TRBV28, the J gene TRBJ2-3; 8 nucleotides match TRBD2. Germline V CDR1 and CDR2: MDHEN, SYDVKM. The CDR3 is made up of 14 amino acids. V lost 5 bases, J lost 4 bases, and 5 bases stayed unmatched. The CDR3 loop reads CASSRTSRSDTQYF. The DNA for the CDR3 is TGTGCCAGCAGTAGGACTAGCAGGTCAGATACGCAGTATTTT.

The gene calls are TRBV15 and TRBJ2-3; no reliable D call. The CDR3 has 12 residues. The V and J ends lost 8 bases and 3 bases respectively, with 9 bases between them. The germline CDR1 and CDR2 sequences are LNHNV and YYDKDF (reference sequence). CDR3 region: CATAWWTDTQYF. DNA of the CDR3: TGTGCCACCGCGTGGTGGACAGATACGCAGTATTTT.

CDR3 region: CASSDGAHYGYTF. As DNA, the CDR3 is TGTGCCAGCAGTGATGGGGCTCACTATGGCTACACCTTC. This chain joins TRBV6-1 and TRBJ1-2, with D tentatively TRBD1 (5 bases). V lost 3 bases to trimming and J lost 3 bases, with 8 bases between them. Germline V gene sequence: CDR1 MNHNS, CDR2 SASEGT. This CDR3 contains 13 residues.

V usage is TRBV5-1 and J usage is TRBJ2-5, with D tentatively TRBD2 (6 bases). The CDR3 runs to 13 residues. The ends were cut back, 4 bases at V and 7 bases at J, with 14 bases in the middle. Per the germline V gene, CDR1 is SGHRS and CDR2 is YFSETQ. The CDR3 protein is CASSPREDRTQYF. The CDR3 region has the DNA TGCGCCAGCAGCCCCAGGGAGGACCGGACCCAGTACTTC.

This clone showed up just once. The CDR3 DNA follows: TGTGCCAGCAGCCGCGGGGGGGAATACGAGCAGTACTTC. It translates to CASSRGGEYEQYF. The rearrangement links TRBV6-5 to TRBJ2-5, with 9 bases identical to TRBD2. The last part of the DNA fits TRBJ2-7 better; the J call may be wrong. Germline V lookup: CDR1 MNHEY, CDR2 SVGAGI. CDR3 length: 13 amino acids.

V is TRBV6-5 and J is TRBJ1-4; 8 nucleotides align to TRBD1. The CDR3 has 14 amino acids. The germline gives CDR1 MNHEY, CDR2 SVGAGI. J gave up 5 bases and V 8 bases, and 7 bases lay outside the gene matches. CDR3 DNA sequence: TGTGCCAGCTCACTACAGGGGGTGAATGAAAAACTGTTTTTT. Translated: CASSLQGVNEKLFF.

This chain connects TRBV30 to TRBJ1-5; a possible D gene is TRBD1 (6 bases). The CDR3 consists of 15 residues. V lost 3 bases and J 2 bases, leaving 14 bases between the germline ends. Germline CDR1 and CDR2: GTSNPN and SVGIG (reference sequence). The CDR3 reads CAWSRGGGRNQPQHF. The CDR3 nucleotides read TGTGCCTGGAGCCGGGGGGGCGGACGCAATCAGCCCCAGCATTTT.

The chain recombines TRBV10-2 with TRBJ1-2; maybe TRBD1 (5 bases). This CDR3 contains 12 residues. The germline V and J ends were trimmed by 4 bases and 7 bases, with 10 bases remaining between them. Looked up from germline, CDR1 is WSHSY and CDR2 is SAAADI. CDR3 sequence: CASSAGGRGYTF. CDR3 nucleotides: TGCGCCAGCAGTGCGGGGGGTCGTGGCTACACCTTC.

CDR3 region: CASSLGGAGELFF. CDR3 DNA: TGTGCCAGCAGCCTGGGGGGGGCCGGGGAGCTGTTTTTT. The chain is built from TRBV7-6 and TRBJ2-2, with TRBD2 matching 7 bases. The CDR3 is 13 residues long. CDR1 SGHVS and CDR2 FNYEAQ come from the germline V gene. J was trimmed by 6 bases and V by 5 bases; bases with no gene match: 3.

This sequence joins TRBV7-8 and TRBJ1-1; D is unresolved. In germline, CDR1 is SGHVS, CDR2 FQNEAQ. Deletions cut 0 bases from V and 4 bases from J, with 9 bases between. The length of the CDR3 is 14 residues. CDR3 bases: TGTGCCAGCAGCTTAGCCCTTATCGGCACTGAAGCTTTCTTT. This codes for CASSLALIGTEAFF.

This clone turned up a few times. The rearrangement uses TRBV29-1 and TRBJ2-1; 10 bases are shared with TRBD2. V lost 6 bases to trimming and J lost 4 bases; unmatched junction nucleotides: 3. Per germline, CDR1 SQVTM and CDR2 ANQGSEA. CDR3 length equals 13 residues. The CDR3 protein is CSVTSGIYNEQFF. For the CDR3, the DNA is TGCAGCGTAACTAGCGGGATATACAATGAGCAGTTCTTC.